These 2 T cell receptor beta chains were sequenced from one sample in a study of blood T cell repertoires in COVID-19. Using immunoSEQ multiplex PCR, the repertoire was profiled, and TCRdb retains in-frame clones only, with some absent. The sample holds 150,000 to 180,000 clones, roughly 83% seen once. The sample was peripheral blood. The receptors were gathered from a woman in her fifties or sixties with acute or convalescent COVID-19.

This clone was detected once. The rearrangement links TRBV2 to TRBJ1-4; perhaps TRBD1 as D (5 bases). V was clipped by 1 base and J by 8 bases, with 14 bases between them. Germline values: CDR1 SNHLY, CDR2 FYNNEI. The CDR3 is 15 residues long. The CDR3 region is CASSEGAGIVEKLFF. In DNA form, the CDR3 reads TGTGCCAGCAGTGAAGGGGCAGGGATTGTAGAAAAACTGTTTTTT.

The V call is TRBV18, the J call TRBJ1-1; D is uncertain. Trimming removed 3 bases from V and 0 bases from J, with 14 bases in between. The CDR3 is made up of 16 amino acids. Per the germline V gene, CDR1 is KGHSH and CDR2 is LQKENI. CDR3: CASSPPGTYMNTEAFF. The CDR3 coding sequence is TGTGCCAGCTCACCTCCAGGCACCTATATGAACACTGAAGCTTTCTTT. Using reference TRBV18 and TRBJ1-1 for the parts outside the CDR3, the full variable domain is NAGVMQNPRHLVRRRGQEARLRCSPMKGHSHVYWYRQLPEEGLKFMVYLQKENIIDESGMPKERFSAEFPKEGPSILRIQQVVRGDSAAYFCASSPPGTYMNTEAFFGQGTRLTVV.